This T cell receptor beta chain comes out of a study of blood T cell repertoires in COVID-19 (TCRdb year 2020). Study-wide context: Collaborator samples came from the United States, Italy and Spain and covered acute and convalescent phases of COVID-19. The material from the prospective study consisted of cDNA or gDNA derived from T cells, B-cell-depleted T cells, or PBMCs. Deeply sampled blood TCRbeta repertoires from subjects exposed to, actively infected with, or recovered from COVID-19 were included in the dataset. The repertoires were released in a freely available public database intended as a resource for research on the immune response to SARS-CoV-2. Samples came from the ongoing ImmuneRACE study (first 160 participants) plus 1,254 subjects from 6 global collaborators. The sample metadata nearly always contained a de-identified subject ID, COVID-19 status, age in years and sex. Where available, HLA class I and class II types were taken from metadata supplied by the sample provider and were not determined by assay-based typing.

TCRbeta CDR3 regions were amplified from genomic DNA by means of the immunoSEQ Assay, a bias-controlled multiplex PCR. Regarding the original processing steps: The number of nucleated cells in each sample was estimated by amplification of reference gene primers within the assay. Sequence reads were collapsed and filtered to measure the absolute abundance of every unique TCRbeta CDR3 rearrangement. For each sample, productive Simpson clonality was calculated by taking the square root of Simpson's diversity index across productive rearrangements. TCRdb stores this immuneACCESS table with in-frame sequences only. Part of the clones is absent; in the studies checked, under half of the shortfall reflects unresolved V genes, and no reason is known for the rest. The V and J calls and clone size were taken over from that table, and D and trimming were inferred from the DNA. The sample records 310,000 or so clones, around 87% of which are singletons. Over 2% of the sample is held by the ten biggest clonotypes.

A second Seattle source provided samples from volunteer blood donors who had recovered from COVID-19. Whole blood was collected in K2EDTA tubes by collaborating institutions according to the institutions' own protocols. For TCRbeta analysis, collaborator samples were shipped as frozen whole blood, as isolated PBMCs, or as DNA extracted from either sample type. With regard to this clone: Its specific antigen is unknown. Base qualities were left out, and no much larger clone turns up one base away.

On the study overall, not on this receptor specifically: How much clinical and demographic metadata was included differed by source and by participant, and the metadata was provided uncurated.

V is clipped by 3 bases and J by 6 bases, and the sequence between their germline boundaries is 12 bases long. The CDR3 spans 12 residues, from the cysteine through the phenylalanine. The kept DNA is CDR3 alone, 36 bases in frame from the first base. The germline V gene (reference sequence) sets CDR1 to DFQATT and CDR2 to SNEGSKA. The clonotype originates from a woman under 40 who had recovered from COVID-19. The chain links TRBV20-1 with TRBJ2-7; D gene: possibly TRBD2, on 5 matching bases. Material for sequencing was peripheral blood. Read as DNA, the sequence is TGCAGTGCTAGTGGGGTTCGGGGCGAGCAGTACTTC. It specifies CSASGVRGEQYF.